The 4 T cell receptor beta chains below all came from one sample that was sequenced in a study of shared clonotypes between healthy human individuals. The method was immunoSEQ multiplex PCR; TCRdb's version includes in-frame clones alone and lacks a portion of them. The table records 2 million to 2.5 million clones, under 97% of them present only once. Sample: naive CD4+ T cells sorted from blood. Subset denoted: CD45RA+ positively selected. The receptors were gathered from a man aged 18 to 30 in good health.

This clone was detected once. The gene calls are TRBV6-5 and TRBJ1-1; weak D call: TRBD1 (5 bases). Germline loops: CDR1 MNHEY, CDR2 SVGAGI. The CDR3 runs 15 residues. Between the trimmed V and J ends, which lost 0 bases and 4 bases, there was a span of 12 bases. The CDR3 sequence: CASSYSRQGTTEAFF. The CDR3 nucleotides are TGTGCCAGCAGTTACTCGAGGCAGGGAACCACTGAAGCTTTCTTT.

In the case of this clone: Other DNA sequences in this specimen translate into the identical CDR3. The chain joins TRBV9 to TRBJ2-5; D is unresolved. V was pared by 2 bases and J by 0 bases, with 5 bases between. Germline loops: CDR1 SGDLS, CDR2 YYNGEE. The length of the CDR3 is 13 residues. In DNA form, the CDR3 reads TGTGCCAGCAGCGTCCAAGACCAAGAGACCCAGTACTTC. Its protein product is CASSVQDQETQYF.

The chain carries TRBV13 and TRBJ2-1; 13 nucleotides line up with TRBD2. Germline V gives CDR1 PRHDT, CDR2 FYEKMQ (reference sequence). Trimming removed 1 base from V and 5 bases from J; junction bases left unmatched: 5. This CDR3 region has 17 residues. This CDR3 is CASSLDRLAGGNNEQFF. The CDR3 coding sequence is TGTGCCAGCAGCTTAGACAGACTAGCGGGAGGAAACAATGAGCAGTTCTTC. Looking up the rest from reference TRBV13 and TRBJ2-1 gives the full variable domain: AAGVIQSPRHLIKEKRETATLKCYPIPRHDTVYWYQQGPGQDPQFLISFYEKMQSDKGSIPDRFSAQQFSDYHSELNMSSLELGDSALYFCASSLDRLAGGNNEQFFGPGTRLTVL.

This chain joins TRBV2 and TRBJ2-5; no firm D call. The CDR3 is 13 amino acids. Germline V gene sequence: CDR1 SNHLY, CDR2 FYNNEI. The V gene lost 4 bases and the J gene lost 5 bases, with 11 bases spanning the gap. CDR3 protein: CASSVDGSETQYF. The CDR3 DNA reads as TGTGCCAGCAGTGTGGACGGCTCCGAGACCCAGTACTTC.